Below, 30 T cell receptor beta chains from the same sample are listed, as sequenced in a study of shared clonotypes between healthy human individuals. Libraries were prepared by immunoSEQ multiplex PCR; TCRdb keeps only in-frame clonotypes and omits some of them. The sample holds some 2,400,000 clones; 90% to 96% are singletons and the top ten take approximately 0.13%. Input material: naive CD4+ T cells sorted from blood. Subset indicated: CD45RA+ positively selected. The receptor source for this set is a man aged 18 to 35 in good health.

This chain connects TRBV28 to TRBJ1-5; 8 positions agree with TRBD1. CDR1 is MDHEN and CDR2 is SYDVKM in the germline V gene. V lost 6 bases to trimming and J lost 6 bases; unmatched junction nucleotides: 4. This CDR3 has 13 residues. DNA of the CDR3: TGTGCCAGCAGGGACAGGGTTGTTCAGCCCCAGCATTTT. It encodes CASRDRVVQPQHF.

V and J are TRBV28 and TRBJ2-7; a possible D gene is TRBD1 (5 bases). The CDR3 consists of 14 residues. The ends were cut back, 5 bases at V and 4 bases at J, with 15 bases in the middle. The germline V gene encodes CDR1 MDHEN and CDR2 SYDVKM. CDR3 nucleotides: TGTGCCAGCAGTCCCTGGGGCTCACGTTACGAGCAGTACTTC. This encodes CASSPWGSRYEQYF.

J is TRBJ2-3 and V is TRBV4-1; the D is unclear. The germline V gene has CDR1 MGHRA and CDR2 YSYEKL. V lost 6 bases to trimming and J lost 1 base, with 11 bases between them. CDR3 length equals 14 residues. CDR3 coding DNA: TGCGCCAGCAGGTACTTGGGTCGCACAGATACGCAGTATTTT. This sequence encodes CASRYLGRTDTQYF.

The rearrangement uses TRBV5-1 and TRBJ2-3; the D is unclear. The CDR3 runs to 12 residues. Germline CDR1 is SGHRS and CDR2 is YFSETQ. V was shortened by 9 bases and J by 0 bases, with 8 bases between the two germline ends. CDR3 in amino acids: CANHGSTDTQYF. CDR3 bases: TGCGCCAACCACGGGAGCACAGATACGCAGTATTTT.

As concerns this clone: Additional DNA sequences in this sample encode the identical CDR3. V is TRBV7-2 and J is TRBJ2-2, with TRBD1 as a possible D gene (6 bases). Trimming removed 1 base from V and 4 bases from J, with 10 bases in between. This CDR3 has 15 residues. The germline gives CDR1 SGHTA, CDR2 FQGNSA. CDR3 nucleotide sequence: TGTGCCAGCAGCTTAGTAGCAGGGGTCACCGGGGAGCTGTTTTTT. The encoded protein is CASSLVAGVTGELFF.

The chain is built from TRBV4-1 and TRBJ2-5; perhaps TRBD1 as D (6 bases). Per germline, CDR1 MGHRA and CDR2 YSYEKL. V lost 0 bases, J lost 5 bases, and 16 bases lay in between. The CDR3 sequence is 16 residues long. The CDR3 sequence is CASSQDKGRGYETQYF. The CDR3 DNA follows: TGCGCCAGCAGCCAAGATAAAGGCAGGGGCTATGAGACCCAGTACTTC.

This chain uses TRBV11-2 with TRBJ2-2; 9 nucleotides agree with TRBD1. Germline CDR1 reads SGHAT; CDR2 reads FQNNGV. The CDR3 spans 16 residues. The V and J ends lost 1 base and 4 bases, in that order; junction bases with no gene match: 4. The CDR3 DNA reads TGTGCCAGCAGCTTAGGGACAGGGGCCCTCACCGGGGAGCTGTTTTTT. This sequence encodes CASSLGTGALTGELFF.

CDR3 sequence reads: CSVDESNTGELFF. The CDR3 DNA reads TGCAGCGTTGACGAAAGCAACACCGGGGAGCTGTTTTTT. The gene calls are TRBV29-1 and TRBJ2-2; no clear D gene. Trimming took off 3 bases at V and 2 bases at J, with 7 bases between the two ends. The CDR3 covers 13 residues. The germline gives CDR1 SQVTM, CDR2 ANQGSEA.

V usage is TRBV27 and J usage is TRBJ1-4; TRBD1 matches at 9 bases. J lost 7 bases, V lost 5 bases, and 11 bases had no gene match. This CDR3 region has 16 residues. Germline assignment: CDR1 MNHEY and CDR2 SMNVEV (reference sequence). CDR3 sequence: CASSSGTGLSGEKLFF. The CDR3 DNA is TGTGCCAGCAGTAGCGGGACAGGGCTTTCAGGTGAAAAACTGTTTTTT.

Here the CDR3 DNA reads TGTGCCAGCAGAGCAACCGGGACAGGGGTTGGCGAGCAGTACTTC. It yields the protein CASRATGTGVGEQYF. The gene calls are TRBV6-5 and TRBJ2-7; 10 bases match TRBD1. J gave up 6 bases and V 6 bases, and 11 bases lay outside the gene matches. In germline, CDR1 is MNHEY, CDR2 SVGAGI. CDR3 length: 15 amino acids.

The rearrangement links TRBV4-3 to TRBJ2-6; 8 nucleotides agree with TRBD1. The CDR3 is made up of 20 amino acids. The junction had 12 bases not matched to a gene; V was cut back by 1 base and J by 1 base. Germline assignment: CDR1 LGHNA and CDR2 YSLEER. The DNA of the CDR3 is TGCGCCAGCAGCCAAGTGCTAGGTGGCAGGGGGCTTTCTGGGGCCAACGTCCTGACTTTC. Its translation is CASSQVLGGRGLSGANVLTF.

The chain uses TRBV7-2 and TRBJ2-7; TRBD1 matches 10 bases. Germline V CDR1 and CDR2: SGHTA, FQGNSA. V trimming: 5 bases; J trimming: 0 bases; junction bases outside the gene matches: 4. The CDR3 length is 15 residues. This CDR3 is CASSVDRGDSYEQYF. CDR3 sequence (DNA): TGTGCCAGCAGCGTGGACAGGGGGGACTCCTACGAGCAGTACTTC. Together with reference TRBV7-2 and TRBJ2-7, the CDR3 gives the full variable domain: GAGVSQSPSNKVTEKGKDVELRCDPISGHTALYWYRQSLGQGLEFLIYFQGNSAPDKSGLPSDRFSAERTGGSVSTLTIQRTQQEDSAVYLCASSVDRGDSYEQYFGPGTRLTVT.

This chain uses TRBV2 with TRBJ2-7; a weak D match, TRBD1 (5 bases). Germline assignment: CDR1 SNHLY and CDR2 FYNNEI. The V and J ends lost 6 bases and 8 bases respectively, with 20 bases between them. The CDR3 loop spans 14 amino acids. The DNA of the CDR3 is TGTGCCAGCAGATTAGGACCCGACAGCAACAAGCAGTACTTC. This codes for CASRLGPDSNKQYF. The full variable domain, with the rest looked up from reference TRBV2 and TRBJ2-7, is EPEVTQTPSHQVTQMGQEVILRCVPISNHLYFYWYRQILGQKVEFLVSFYNNEISEKSEIFDDQFSVERPDGSNFTLKIRSTKLEDSAMYFCASRLGPDSNKQYFGPGTRLTVT.

This chain connects TRBV30 to TRBJ1-1, with 7 bases lining up with TRBD1. The V gene's germline CDR1 is GTSNPN and CDR2 SVGIG (reference sequence). The CDR3 consists of 13 residues. V lost 1 base to trimming and J lost 4 bases; unmatched junction nucleotides: 3. The CDR3 DNA reads TGTGCCTGGAGTGGGAGACAGGGCACTGAAGCTTTCTTT. It translates to CAWSGRQGTEAFF.

The V call is TRBV5-5, the J call TRBJ2-4; D not certain. The CDR3 runs to 16 residues. Germline lookup yields CDR1 SGHKS and CDR2 YYEKEE (reference sequence). Trimming pared 2 bases from V and 1 base from J, leaving 13 bases between. The DNA of the CDR3 is TGTGCCAGCAGCTTTACAGTGGGGATGGCCAAAAACATTCAGTACTTC. Translation gives CASSFTVGMAKNIQYF.

Concerning this clone itself: Other DNA sequences within the sample encode an identical CDR3. The V and J genes are TRBV18 and TRBJ1-3, with 11 bases aligning to TRBD1. Germline CDR1 KGHSH, CDR2 LQKENI. The length of the CDR3 is 15 residues. V gave up 3 bases and J gave up 2 bases; unmatched junction bases: 0. CDR3 amino acids: CASSPGQGAGNTIYF. CDR3 nucleotide sequence: TGTGCCAGCTCACCGGGACAGGGGGCTGGAAACACCATATATTTT.

This clone was observed once. The chain recombines TRBV2 with TRBJ1-4; D possibly corresponds to TRBD1 (6 bases). CDR3 length equals 14 residues. Per the germline V gene, CDR1 is SNHLY and CDR2 is FYNNEI. The V and J ends lost 6 bases and 6 bases respectively, with 14 bases between them. Here the CDR3 reads CASRVDRQYEKLFF. DNA for the CDR3: TGTGCCAGCAGAGTGGACAGACAATATGAAAAACTGTTTTTT.

The chain is built from TRBV11-2 and TRBJ2-3, with D perhaps being TRBD1 or TRBD2 (6 bases each). CDR3 size: 16 residues. Trimming pared 1 base from V and 2 bases from J, leaving 13 bases between. Germline V gene lookup returns CDR1 SGHAT and CDR2 FQNNGV. The CDR3 reads CASSLVLGGITDTQYF. The CDR3 DNA sequence: TGTGCCAGCAGCTTAGTTTTAGGGGGGATCACAGATACGCAGTATTTT.

V is TRBV10-3 and J is TRBJ1-3; 10 bases align to TRBD1. V lost 7 bases and J lost 4; bases outside the gene matches: 7. CDR1 is ENHRY, CDR2 SYGVKD, per germline. The CDR3 has 15 residues. CDR3 residues: CAITPTGGAGNTIYF. The CDR3 region has the DNA TGTGCCATCACTCCGACAGGGGGCGCAGGAAACACCATATATTTT.

This rearrangement joins TRBV21-1 to TRBJ2-7; the D segment call TRBD1 is taken from the table without a DNA check. TRBV21-1 corresponds to a pseudogene. The CDR3 loop spans 17 amino acids. This CDR3 reads CASSSRPRQGAPNEQYF. In DNA, the CDR3 is TGTGCCAGCAGCTCCCGCCCCAGACAGGGTGCTCCCAACGAGCAGTACTTC.

This chain uses TRBV19 with TRBJ1-3; D is unresolved. The CDR3 totals 15 residues. The V end lost 3 bases, the J end lost 0 bases, and 9 bases lay between the germline ends. Germline CDR1 and CDR2: LNHDA and SQIVND (reference sequence). This CDR3 is CASSMSRNSGNTIYF. In nucleotides, the CDR3 is TGTGCCAGTAGTATGTCCAGGAACTCTGGAAACACCATATATTTT.

CDR3 region: CASSLGVPREETQYF. CDR3 DNA sequence: TGTGCCAGCAGCTTAGGGGTCCCGAGGGAGGAGACCCAGTACTTC. The rearrangement links TRBV11-3 to TRBJ2-5; D perhaps matches TRBD2 (5 bases). Germline lookup yields CDR1 SGHNT and CDR2 YENEEA. With 1 base removed from V and 5 bases from J, the gap between germline ends came to 14 bases. This CDR3 contains 15 residues.

V gene TRBV10-3 combines with J gene TRBJ2-1, with a tentative D call TRBD1 (6 bases). CDR3 length: 15 amino acids. CDR1 is ENHRY and CDR2 is SYGVKD in the germline V gene. Trimming stripped 10 bases from V and 8 bases from J, with 24 bases between. The CDR3 region is CATTSVSTGIDEQFF. The CDR3 DNA reads TGTGCCACCACATCGGTGAGTACAGGGATCGATGAGCAGTTCTTC.

J is TRBJ2-3 and V is TRBV5-1; TRBD1 might be the D (6 bases). Trimming removed 0 bases at V and 6 bases at J, with 17 bases between. The germline gives CDR1 SGHRS, CDR2 YFSETQ. This CDR3 contains 16 residues. The chain's CDR3 is CASSLVAAGAGDTQYF. In DNA, the CDR3 is TGCGCCAGCAGCTTGGTCGCGGCAGGGGCTGGGGATACGCAGTATTTT.

The chain couples TRBV7-2 to TRBJ1-6; D not resolved. The CDR3 extends over 16 amino acids. With 1 base removed from V and 6 bases from J, the gap between germline ends came to 13 bases. Germline V gene data show CDR1 as SGHTA and CDR2 as FQGNSA. For the CDR3, the DNA is TGTGCCAGCAGCTTAGAATCCTCTTTTCCTAATTCACCCCTCCACTTT. Its translation: CASSLESSFPNSPLHF.

J is TRBJ1-3 and V is TRBV19; D might be TRBD1 (5 bases). Trimming shortened V by 8 bases and J by 4 bases, and 15 bases separated the two germline ends. The CDR3 covers 14 residues. Germline lookup yields CDR1 LNHDA and CDR2 SQIVND (reference sequence). The CDR3 is CASWGTVRGNTIYF. In nucleotides, the CDR3 is TGTGCCAGTTGGGGCACCGTCCGAGGAAACACCATATATTTT.

The chain combines TRBV6-4 with TRBJ1-1; TRBD1 matches at 10 bases. The V gene end was trimmed by 6 bases and the J gene end by 4 bases; junction bases not matched to a gene: 2. There are 13 residues in the CDR3. The V gene's germline CDR1 is MRHNA and CDR2 SNTAGT. CDR3 residues: CASSWDRGTEAFF. The CDR3 bases are TGTGCCAGCAGCTGGGACAGGGGCACTGAAGCTTTCTTT.

CDR3 residues: CASRTRTGSNQPQHF. The DNA for the CDR3 is TGTGCCAGCAGAACTAGGACAGGGAGCAATCAGCCCCAGCATTTT. V usage is TRBV2 and J usage is TRBJ1-5; TRBD1 agrees at 8 bases. The CDR3 extends over 15 amino acids. Germline V CDR1 and CDR2: SNHLY, FYNNEI. Unmatched junction bases numbered 5, after V lost 6 bases and J lost 1 base.

The chain combines TRBV5-1 with TRBJ2-1; 11 nucleotides align to TRBD2. Per the germline V gene, CDR1 is SGHRS and CDR2 is YFSETQ. Trimming removed 6 bases from V and 6 bases from J; junction bases left unmatched: 5. The CDR3 has 14 residues. The CDR3 loop is CASTTGTSGNEQFF. In DNA, the CDR3 is TGCGCCAGCACCACCGGGACTAGCGGCAATGAGCAGTTCTTC. The complete variable domain, with remaining parts taken from reference TRBV5-1 and TRBJ2-1, reads KAGVTQTPRYLIKTRGQQVTLSCSPISGHRSVSWYQQTPGQGLQFLFEYFSETQRNKGNFPGRFSGRQFSNSRSEMNVSTLELGDSALYLCASTTGTSGNEQFFGPGTRLTVL.

The V and J genes are TRBV6-1 and TRBJ2-7; D ambiguous. Trimming removed 10 bases at V and 3 bases at J, with 7 bases between. The CDR3 length is 10 residues. From germline, CDR1 is MNHNS and CDR2 SASEGT. The CDR3 DNA reads as TGTGCCATCTCCGACTACGAGCAGTACTTC. Its protein product is CAISDYEQYF.